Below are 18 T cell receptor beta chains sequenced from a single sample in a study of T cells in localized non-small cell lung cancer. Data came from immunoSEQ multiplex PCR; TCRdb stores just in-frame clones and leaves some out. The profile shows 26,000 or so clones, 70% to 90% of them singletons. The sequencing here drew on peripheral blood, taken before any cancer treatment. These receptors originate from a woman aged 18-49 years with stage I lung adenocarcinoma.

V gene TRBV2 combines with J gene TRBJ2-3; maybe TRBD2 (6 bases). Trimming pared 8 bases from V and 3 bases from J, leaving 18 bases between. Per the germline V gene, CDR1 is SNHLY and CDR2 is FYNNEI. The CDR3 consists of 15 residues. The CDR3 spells CASRREAGITDTQYF. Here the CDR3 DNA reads TGTGCCAGCCGCAGGGAAGCGGGTATAACAGATACGCAGTATTTT. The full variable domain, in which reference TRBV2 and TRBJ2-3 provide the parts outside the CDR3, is EPEVTQTPSHQVTQMGQEVILRCVPISNHLYFYWYRQILGQKVEFLVSFYNNEISEKSEIFDDQFSVERPDGSNFTLKIRSTKLEDSAMYFCASRREAGITDTQYFGPGTRLTVL.

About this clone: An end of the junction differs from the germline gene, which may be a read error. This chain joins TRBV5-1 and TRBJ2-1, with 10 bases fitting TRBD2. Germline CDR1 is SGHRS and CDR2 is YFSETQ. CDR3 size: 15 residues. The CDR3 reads CASSSEREGLDERFF. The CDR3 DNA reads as TGCGCCAGCAGCTCCGAGCGGGAGGGCCTTGATGAGCGGTTCTTC. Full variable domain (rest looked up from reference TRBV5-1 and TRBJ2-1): KAGVTQTPRYLIKTRGQQVTLSCSPISGHRSVSWYQQTPGQGLQFLFEYFSETQRNKGNFPGRFSGRQFSNSRSEMNVSTLELGDSALYLCASSSEREGLDERFFGPGTRLTVL.

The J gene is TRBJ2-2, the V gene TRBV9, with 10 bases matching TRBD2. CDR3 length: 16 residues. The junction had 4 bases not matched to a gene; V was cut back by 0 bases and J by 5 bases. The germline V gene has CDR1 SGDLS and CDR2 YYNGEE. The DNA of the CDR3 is TGTGCCAGCAGCGTAGGACTAGCGGGCCAAACCGGGGAGCTGTTTTTT. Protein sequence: CASSVGLAGQTGELFF.

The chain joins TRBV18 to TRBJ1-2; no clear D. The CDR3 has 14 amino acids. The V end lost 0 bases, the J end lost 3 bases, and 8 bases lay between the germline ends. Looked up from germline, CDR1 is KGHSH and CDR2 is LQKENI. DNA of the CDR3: TGTGCCAGCTCACCACCGGTAGTGGACTATGGCTACACCTTC. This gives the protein CASSPPVVDYGYTF.

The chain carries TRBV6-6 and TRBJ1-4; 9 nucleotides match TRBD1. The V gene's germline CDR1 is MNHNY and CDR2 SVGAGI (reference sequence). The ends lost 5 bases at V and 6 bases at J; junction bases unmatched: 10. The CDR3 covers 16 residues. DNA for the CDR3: TGTGCCAGCAGTCGTATGTCTACAGGGGGCTATGAAAAACTGTTTTTT. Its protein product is CASSRMSTGGYEKLFF.

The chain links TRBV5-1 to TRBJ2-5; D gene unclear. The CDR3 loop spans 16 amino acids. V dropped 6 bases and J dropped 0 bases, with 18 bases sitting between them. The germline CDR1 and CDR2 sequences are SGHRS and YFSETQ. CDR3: CASTPPGFVYQETQYF. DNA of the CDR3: TGCGCCAGCACCCCCCCCGGCTTCGTGTACCAAGAGACCCAGTACTTC.

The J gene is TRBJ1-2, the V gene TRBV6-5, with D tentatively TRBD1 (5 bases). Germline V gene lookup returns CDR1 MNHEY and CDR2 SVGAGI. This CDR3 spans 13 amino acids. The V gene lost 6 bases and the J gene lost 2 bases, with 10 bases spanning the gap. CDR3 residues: CASRGRVNYGYTF. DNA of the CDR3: TGTGCCAGCAGGGGCAGGGTGAACTATGGCTACACCTTC.

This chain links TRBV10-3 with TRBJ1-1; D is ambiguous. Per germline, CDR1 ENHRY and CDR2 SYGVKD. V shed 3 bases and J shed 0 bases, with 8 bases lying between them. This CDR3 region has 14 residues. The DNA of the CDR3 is TGTGCCATCAGTGAATGGGGTCTGAACACTGAAGCTTTCTTT. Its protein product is CAISEWGLNTEAFF.

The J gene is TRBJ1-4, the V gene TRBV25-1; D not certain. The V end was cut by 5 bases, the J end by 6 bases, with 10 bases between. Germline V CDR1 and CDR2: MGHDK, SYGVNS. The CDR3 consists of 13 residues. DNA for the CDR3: TGTGCCAGCAGTACTTGGAGGGATGAAAAACTGTTTTTT. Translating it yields CASSTWRDEKLFF.

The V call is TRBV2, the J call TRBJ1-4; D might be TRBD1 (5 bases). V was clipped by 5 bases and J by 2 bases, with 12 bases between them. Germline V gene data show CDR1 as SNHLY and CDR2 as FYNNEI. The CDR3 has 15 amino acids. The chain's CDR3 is CASSPGGGTNEKLFF. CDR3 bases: TGTGCCAGCAGTCCCGGGGGGGGGACTAATGAAAAACTGTTTTTT.

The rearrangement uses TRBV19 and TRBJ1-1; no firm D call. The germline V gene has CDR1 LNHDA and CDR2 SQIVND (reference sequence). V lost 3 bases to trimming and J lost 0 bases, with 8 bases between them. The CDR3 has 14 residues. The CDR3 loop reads CASSMQLMNTEAFF. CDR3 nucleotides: TGTGCCAGTAGTATGCAGCTGATGAACACTGAAGCTTTCTTT.

DNA for the CDR3: TGCGCCAGCAGCCAAGAAAGGGGTGAGCCCCAGCATTTT. It yields the protein CASSQERGEPQHF. The V call is TRBV4-3, the J call TRBJ1-5; D is perhaps TRBD1 (5 bases). V was trimmed by 0 bases and J by 8 bases, leaving 8 bases between them. Germline V CDR1 and CDR2: LGHNA, YSLEER. This CDR3 comprises 13 residues.

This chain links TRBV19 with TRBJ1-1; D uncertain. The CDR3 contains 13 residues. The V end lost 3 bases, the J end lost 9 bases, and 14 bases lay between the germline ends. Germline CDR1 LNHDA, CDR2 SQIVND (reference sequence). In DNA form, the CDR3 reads TGTGCCAGTAGTATTAACGTCAGAGAAAAAGCTTTCTTT. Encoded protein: CASSINVREKAFF.

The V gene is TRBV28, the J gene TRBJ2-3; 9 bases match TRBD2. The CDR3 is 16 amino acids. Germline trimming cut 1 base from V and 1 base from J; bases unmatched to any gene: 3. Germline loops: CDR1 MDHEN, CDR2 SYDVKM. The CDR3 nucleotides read TGTGCCAGCAGTTTATTTAGCGGGAGTGGCACAGATACGCAGTATTTT. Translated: CASSLFSGSGTDTQYF.

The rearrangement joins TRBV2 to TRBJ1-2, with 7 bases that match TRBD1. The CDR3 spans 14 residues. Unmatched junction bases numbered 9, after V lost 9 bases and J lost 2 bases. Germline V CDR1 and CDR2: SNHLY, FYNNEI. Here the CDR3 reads CASRRDRENYGYTF. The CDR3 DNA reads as TGTGCCAGTCGTCGGGACAGAGAAAACTATGGCTACACCTTC. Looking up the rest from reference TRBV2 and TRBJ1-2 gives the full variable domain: EPEVTQTPSHQVTQMGQEVILRCVPISNHLYFYWYRQILGQKVEFLVSFYNNEISEKSEIFDDQFSVERPDGSNFTLKIRSTKLEDSAMYFCASRRDRENYGYTFGSGTRLTVV.

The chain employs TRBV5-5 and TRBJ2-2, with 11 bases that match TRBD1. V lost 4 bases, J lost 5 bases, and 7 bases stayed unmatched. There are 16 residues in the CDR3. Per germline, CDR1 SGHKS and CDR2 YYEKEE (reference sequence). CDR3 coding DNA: TGTGCCAGCAGCCGGGGACAGGGGGGTAGTACCGGGGAGCTGTTTTTT. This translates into CASSRGQGGSTGELFF.

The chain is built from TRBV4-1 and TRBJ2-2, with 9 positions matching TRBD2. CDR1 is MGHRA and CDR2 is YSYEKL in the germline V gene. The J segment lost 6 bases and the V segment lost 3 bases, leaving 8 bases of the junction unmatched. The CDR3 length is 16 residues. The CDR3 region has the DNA TGCGCCAGCAGCCAGGCTAGCGGGAATCTAGCCGGGGAGCTGTTTTTT. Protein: CASSQASGNLAGELFF.

The CDR3 region has the DNA TGCGCCAGCAGCCAACAGGGATATGAGCAGTTCTTC. Its protein product is CASSQQGYEQFF. The rearrangement links TRBV4-1 to TRBJ2-1; D may be TRBD1 (5 bases). Trimming shortened V by 2 bases and J by 8 bases, and 7 bases separated the two germline ends. The CDR3 contains 12 residues. Germline V gene lookup returns CDR1 MGHRA and CDR2 YSYEKL.